The rows below give T cell receptor beta chains drawn from one sample of a study of siplizumab effects on memory and regulatory T cells. Clones were sequenced by immunoSEQ multiplex PCR, and TCRdb holds only the in-frame ones, with some missing. The sample holds 98,000 or so clones, roughly 93% seen once. The sequenced material came from Tregs sorted from blood. Every receptor here comes from a human donor in good health. CDR3s include the opening cysteine and the closing phenylalanine or tryptophan. The size entry is marked missing in some rows and otherwise reads once, few, many or a size class.

J: TRBJ2-5; size: .; V: TRBV7-9; CDR3: CASSLGQAIFQETQYF
J: TRBJ2-7; size: .; V: TRBV11-2; CDR3: CASSLVSRIYEQYF
J: TRBJ1-3; size: few; V: TRBV5-1; CDR3: CASSLEGLDTIYF
J: TRBJ2-5; size: few; V: TRBV7-3; CDR3: CASSLSGSDGTRGTQYF
J: TRBJ2-7; size: .; V: TRBV20-1; CDR3: CSVSGFNEQYF
J: TRBJ2-7; size: .; V: TRBV30; CDR3: CAWSVVLLAGRWHEQYF
J: TRBJ1-2; size: .; V: TRBV30; CDR3: CAWPWDSQLGYTF
J: TRBJ1-2; size: .; V: TRBV18; CDR3: CASSLLSPGSYGYTF
J: TRBJ1-1; size: .; V: TRBV19; CDR3: CASSIVGGSTEAFF
J: TRBJ1-2; size: .; V: TRBV29-1; CDR3: CSVDVIWPGGYTF
J: TRBJ1-4; size: .; V: TRBV5-1; CDR3: CASSVPGEKLFF
J: TRBJ2-7; size: .; V: TRBV18; CDR3: CASSPQPGSYEQYF
J: TRBJ1-2; size: .; V: TRBV5-1; CDR3: CASSLGQGLGYTF
J: TRBJ2-4; size: .; V: TRBV23-1; CDR3: CASSQTPGSNIQYF
J: TRBJ2-3; size: .; V: TRBV19; CDR3: CASSSLQAGRVTDTQYF
J: TRBJ1-3; size: .; V: TRBV14; CDR3: CASSLDIRIGNTIYF
J: TRBJ2-7; size: .; V: TRBV4-1; CDR3: CASSLPGLAGESSYEQYF